The rows below give T cell receptor beta chains drawn from one sample of a study of beta chain features in type 1 diabetes. Repertoires were generated with immunoSEQ multiplex PCR, while TCRdb's copy carries only in-frame clones and drops some. Of 300,000 or so clones in the sample, approximately 9.9% were seen once. Sequencing input: central memory CD4+ T cells from blood. These receptor sequences come from a young man with type 1 diabetes. Both conserved end residues are part of each CDR3. The D gene is left open where the match is weak. Rows give clone size only sometimes, using once, few, many, or a class for an expanded clone.

abundance: few; j_gene: TRBJ2-5; v_gene: TRBV7-9; d_gene: NA; CDR3aa: CASSLGAGQETQYF
abundance: few; j_gene: TRBJ2-5; v_gene: TRBV9; d_gene: TRBD1; CDR3aa: CASSVATGTGTQETQYF
abundance: few; j_gene: TRBJ2-7; v_gene: TRBV6-5; d_gene: TRBD1; CDR3aa: CASSYEGQGSVSEQYF
abundance: few; j_gene: TRBJ2-7; v_gene: TRBV5-1; d_gene: TRBD1; CDR3aa: CASSWTGGAYEQYF
abundance: few; j_gene: TRBJ2-4; v_gene: TRBV9; d_gene: NA; CDR3aa: CASSGGVAKNIQYF
abundance: few; j_gene: TRBJ2-5; v_gene: TRBV4-2; d_gene: NA; CDR3aa: CASSQDTIGRGQETQYF
abundance: few; j_gene: TRBJ2-2; v_gene: TRBV11-2; d_gene: NA; CDR3aa: CASSLGGFAGELFF
abundance: few; j_gene: TRBJ1-4; v_gene: TRBV2; d_gene: NA; CDR3aa: CASSETTARNEKLFF
abundance: NA; j_gene: TRBJ1-6; v_gene: TRBV28; d_gene: TRBD1; CDR3aa: CASSSGTGVSSPLHF
abundance: few; j_gene: TRBJ2-2; v_gene: TRBV29-1; d_gene: NA; CDR3aa: CSVVGSFNTGELFF
abundance: NA; j_gene: TRBJ2-3; v_gene: TRBV5-6; d_gene: NA; CDR3aa: CASSQLGTEHTDTQYF
abundance: NA; j_gene: TRBJ1-2; v_gene: TRBV18; d_gene: TRBD1; CDR3aa: CASSQLAGGLQANYGYTF
abundance: NA; j_gene: TRBJ2-3; v_gene: TRBV29-1; d_gene: NA; CDR3aa: CSASGDTQYF
abundance: NA; j_gene: TRBJ2-3; v_gene: TRBV5-1; d_gene: TRBD2; CDR3aa: CASSFSGGASTDTQYF
abundance: NA; j_gene: TRBJ1-2; v_gene: TRBV9; d_gene: NA; CDR3aa: CASSSGPVGYGYTF
abundance: NA; j_gene: TRBJ2-5; v_gene: TRBV11-2; d_gene: TRBD2; CDR3aa: CASSWTSGGAGRETQYF
abundance: few; j_gene: TRBJ2-1; v_gene: TRBV29-1; d_gene: NA; CDR3aa: CSVAFAGNEQFF
abundance: few; j_gene: TRBJ2-4; v_gene: TRBV5-1; d_gene: NA; CDR3aa: CASSLEEAPKNIQYF
abundance: NA; j_gene: TRBJ2-2; v_gene: TRBV19; d_gene: TRBD1; CDR3aa: CASSDRNSGTGKGELFF
abundance: NA; j_gene: TRBJ1-2; v_gene: TRBV7-8; d_gene: NA; CDR3aa: CASSPRDIQNGYTF
abundance: few; j_gene: TRBJ2-6; v_gene: TRBV5-4; d_gene: TRBD1; CDR3aa: CASSQGTGGASSGANVLTF
abundance: few; j_gene: TRBJ2-7; v_gene: TRBV23-1; d_gene: NA; CDR3aa: CASPRSWRGGHEQYF
abundance: NA; j_gene: TRBJ2-7; v_gene: TRBV7-9; d_gene: TRBD1; CDR3aa: CASSYTTGSEQYF
abundance: few; j_gene: TRBJ2-2; v_gene: TRBV5-1; d_gene: NA; CDR3aa: CASRWGTGELFF
abundance: many; j_gene: TRBJ2-4; v_gene: TRBV6-1; d_gene: TRBD2; CDR3aa: CASTGGLGNIQYF
abundance: few; j_gene: TRBJ2-7; v_gene: TRBV18; d_gene: TRBD2; CDR3aa: CASSPPGGIVYEQYF
abundance: few; j_gene: TRBJ1-1; v_gene: TRBV11-2; d_gene: NA; CDR3aa: CASSLVRDTEAFF
abundance: many; j_gene: TRBJ2-7; v_gene: TRBV11-2; d_gene: NA; CDR3aa: CASSLEGYEQYF
abundance: few; j_gene: TRBJ2-7; v_gene: TRBV29-1; d_gene: TRBD1; CDR3aa: CSVMGQGAWEQYF
abundance: NA; j_gene: TRBJ1-5; v_gene: TRBV28; d_gene: TRBD1; CDR3aa: CASSSQPRTGINQPQHF
abundance: few; j_gene: TRBJ1-2; v_gene: TRBV29-1; d_gene: NA; CDR3aa: CSVEDRFYGYTF
abundance: NA; j_gene: TRBJ1-4; v_gene: TRBV11-2; d_gene: NA; CDR3aa: CASSLGTLFGNEKLFF
abundance: NA; j_gene: TRBJ1-4; v_gene: TRBV29-1; d_gene: NA; CDR3aa: CSVEDRTNEKLFF
abundance: few; j_gene: TRBJ2-1; v_gene: TRBV14; d_gene: NA; CDR3aa: CASSADHLNEQFF
abundance: few; j_gene: TRBJ2-2; v_gene: TRBV7-2; d_gene: NA; CDR3aa: CASSFQGVPYTGELFF
abundance: few; j_gene: TRBJ2-2; v_gene: TRBV10-3; d_gene: TRBD1; CDR3aa: CAISGTGQKNTGELFF
abundance: few; j_gene: TRBJ2-7; v_gene: TRBV10-3; d_gene: NA; CDR3aa: CAISDDRYEQYF
abundance: NA; j_gene: TRBJ2-3; v_gene: TRBV6-6; d_gene: TRBD2; CDR3aa: CASRRGGRDTQYF
abundance: NA; j_gene: TRBJ2-5; v_gene: TRBV5-6; d_gene: NA; CDR3aa: CASSFRDGGETQYF
abundance: few; j_gene: TRBJ2-7; v_gene: TRBV11-3; d_gene: TRBD1; CDR3aa: CASSLRGTGGYEQYF
abundance: few; j_gene: TRBJ2-7; v_gene: TRBV4-2; d_gene: NA; CDR3aa: CASSQEEGFGYEQYF
abundance: NA; j_gene: TRBJ2-7; v_gene: TRBV7-6; d_gene: NA; CDR3aa: CASSLAGGYEQYF
abundance: NA; j_gene: TRBJ2-5; v_gene: TRBV7-2; d_gene: TRBD2; CDR3aa: CASSPGGGSGGALETQYF
abundance: NA; j_gene: TRBJ2-1; v_gene: TRBV4-3; d_gene: NA; CDR3aa: CASSQERTKVFF
abundance: few; j_gene: TRBJ1-1; v_gene: TRBV5-1; d_gene: TRBD1; CDR3aa: CASSVSGTGVTEAFF
abundance: NA; j_gene: TRBJ2-1; v_gene: TRBV29-1; d_gene: NA; CDR3aa: CSVGTGNQFF
abundance: few; j_gene: TRBJ2-5; v_gene: TRBV19; d_gene: TRBD2; CDR3aa: CASSKGLAEETQYF
abundance: few; j_gene: TRBJ2-1; v_gene: TRBV27; d_gene: TRBD1; CDR3aa: CASRRQGTEQFF
abundance: NA; j_gene: TRBJ1-1; v_gene: TRBV30; d_gene: NA; CDR3aa: CAWSVGRGTEAFF
abundance: few; j_gene: TRBJ1-1; v_gene: TRBV5-1; d_gene: TRBD1; CDR3aa: CASSWGQGASTEAFF